These 26 T cell receptor beta chains were all obtained from the same sample, sequenced in a study of T cells in Graves' hyperthyroidism and ophthalmopathy. Regions amplified from RNA transcripts were the TCR beta CDR3 regions. Initially, a first-round RT-PCR of the TCR CDR3 employed the HTBI primer set. TCRdb independently ran MiXCR on the multiplex PCR reads; one entry per CDR3 protein. Among under 400,000 distinct CDR3 sequences listed, approximately 25% were seen once. Material: blood. The receptors stem from a man between 50 and 59 years old with Graves' hyperthyroidism.

This clonotype has just a few counts. The genes are TRBV3-1 and TRBJ2-6; no definite D call. V lost 2 bases and J lost 2, with 16 bases in between. From germline, CDR1 is LGHDT and CDR2 YNNKEL (reference sequence). The CDR3 is 18 amino acids. For the CDR3, the DNA is TGTGCCAGCAGCCAAACGCGGCGGTCGCAAGCTGGGGCCAACGTCCTGACTTTC. Amino acid sequence: CASSQTRRSQAGANVLTF.

The chain recombines TRBV3-1 with TRBJ1-1, with D tentatively TRBD1 (5 bases). The germline V and J ends were trimmed by 5 bases and 5 bases, with 6 bases remaining between them. CDR3 size: 11 residues. From germline, CDR1 is LGHDT and CDR2 YNNKEL (reference sequence). This CDR3 is CASSGATEAFF. The DNA for the CDR3 is TGTGCCAGCAGCGGGGCTACTGAAGCTTTCTTT.

This clonotype was seen only a few times. CDR3 amino acids: CASTRLAGGNEQFF. CDR3 nucleotides: TGTGCCAGCACCAGACTAGCGGGAGGGAATGAGCAGTTCTTC. The J gene is TRBJ2-1, the V gene TRBV6-1; TRBD2 matches 14 bases. V was clipped by 7 bases and J by 7 bases; unmatched bases: 3. The CDR3 has 14 residues. Germline CDR1 and CDR2: MNHNS and SASEGT.

This rearrangement joins TRBV4-1 to TRBJ2-1; 10 bases agree with TRBD2. V dropped 1 base and J dropped 8; count of bases not matched to a gene: 5. The CDR3 consists of 15 residues. The germline V gene encodes CDR1 MGHRA and CDR2 YSYEKL. CDR3 in amino acids: CASSQVGLAGDEQFF. CDR3 bases: TGCGCCAGCAGCCAAGTTGGTCTAGCGGGAGATGAGCAGTTCTTC.

The V call is TRBV6-1, the J call TRBJ2-5, with D possibly being TRBD1 or TRBD2 (5 bases each). Germline-derived CDR1 and CDR2 are MNHNS and SASEGT. This CDR3 comprises 14 residues. V was clipped by 6 bases and J by 6 bases, with 17 bases between them. The CDR3 is CASRDGTYPKTQYF. In DNA form, the CDR3 reads TGTGCCAGCAGGGACGGGACCTACCCCAAGACCCAGTACTTC.

The chain joins TRBV12-5 to TRBJ2-1, with 8 bases that match TRBD1. Germline CDR1 and CDR2: LGHNT and FRNRAP. The J segment lost 9 bases and the V segment lost 6 bases, leaving 4 bases of the junction unmatched. The length of the CDR3 is 12 residues. CDR3 in DNA: TGTGCTAGTGGGCCGACAGGGGTTGAGCAGTTCTTC. Amino acids: CASGPTGVEQFF.

This clonotype has ten or more counts. The rearrangement links TRBV12-3 or TRBV12-4 to TRBJ2-1; 7 positions agree with TRBD2. Trimming took 0 bases from V and 4 from J; bases not matched to a gene: 3. This CDR3 has 15 residues. The CDR3 spells CASSLAGGRYNEQFF. The CDR3 DNA sequence: TGTGCCAGCAGTTTAGCGGGAGGGCGATACAATGAGCAGTTCTTC.

The chain has TRBV7-6 and TRBJ2-5; TRBD2 matches 14 bases. Per the germline V gene, CDR1 is SGHVS and CDR2 is FNYEAQ. CDR3 size: 17 residues. V trimming: 5 bases; J trimming: 5 bases; junction bases outside the gene matches: 10. The CDR3 region has the DNA TGTGCCAGCAGCGCCGCGACTAGCGGGAGGGCCCGGGAGACCCAGTACTTC. Residues: CASSAATSGRARETQYF.

The table lists this clonotype with many counts. The chain has TRBV11-2 and TRBJ2-6; maybe TRBD1 (5 bases). The germline V gene encodes CDR1 SGHAT and CDR2 FQNNGV. The CDR3 extends over 15 amino acids. The V end lost 2 bases, the J end lost 4 bases, and 9 bases lay between the germline ends. CDR3 bases: TGTGCCAGCAGCTTATCAGGGCACGGGGCCAACGTCCTGACTTTC. It encodes CASSLSGHGANVLTF.

In this sample, this clonotype turned up a few times. The V and J genes are TRBV6-1 and TRBJ1-2; the match to TRBD1 covers 7 bases. Germline V lookup: CDR1 MNHNS, CDR2 SASEGT. The CDR3 runs to 13 residues. J was trimmed by 5 bases and V by 7 bases; bases with no gene match: 7. DNA for the CDR3: TGTGCCAGCAAAGGGACAGAAAATTATGGCTACACCTTC. The encoded protein is CASKGTENYGYTF.

This clonotype was found many times. V gene TRBV20-1 combines with J gene TRBJ1-1; maybe TRBD1 (5 bases). V gave up 0 bases and J gave up 1 base, with 6 bases separating them. The CDR3 runs to 13 residues. Germline assignment: CDR1 DFQATT and CDR2 SNEGSKA (reference sequence). DNA for the CDR3: TGCAGTGCTAGAGAGGGGACGAACACTGAAGCTTTCTTT. Translating it yields CSAREGTNTEAFF.

The chain is built from TRBV19 and TRBJ2-7; the D gene is possibly TRBD1 (6 bases). Between the trimmed V and J ends, which lost 10 bases and 3 bases, there was a span of 31 bases. Germline assignment: CDR1 LNHDA and CDR2 SQIVND (reference sequence). The CDR3 is 18 residues long. Here the CDR3 reads CANNLLEQGIYLRYEQYF. CDR3 coding DNA: TGTGCCAATAACCTCCTGGAGCAGGGGATCTATCTCCGCTACGAGCAGTACTTC.

This chain uses TRBV10-2 with TRBJ2-7, with D perhaps assigned TRBD1 or TRBD2 (5 bases each). The CDR3 contains 13 residues. V lost 8 bases and J lost 3, with 14 bases in between. From germline, CDR1 is WSHSY and CDR2 SAAADI. CDR3 nucleotide sequence: TGCGCCAGCCGAGAGAGGGGTCACTACGAGCAGTACTTC. It is translated as CASRERGHYEQYF.

This clonotype was observed at least ten times. This chain's CDR3 is CASSSRTVGEQFF. Here the CDR3 DNA reads TGTGCCAGCAGCTCCCGGACGGTGGGTGAGCAGTTCTTC. V usage is TRBV11-2 and J usage is TRBJ2-1; no reliable D call. Germline CDR1 is SGHAT and CDR2 is FQNNGV. V lost 4 bases and J 9 bases, leaving 13 bases between the germline ends. This CDR3 is 13 amino acids long.

In its sample, this clonotype was seen a few times. This chain joins TRBV28 and TRBJ2-5; D unclear. V lost 3 bases to trimming and J lost 8 bases, with 13 bases between them. Germline V lookup: CDR1 MDHEN, CDR2 SYDVKM. The CDR3 spans 13 residues. This CDR3 is CASSLGWGGTQYF. As DNA, the CDR3 is TGTGCCAGCAGTTTGGGTTGGGGTGGAACCCAGTACTTC.

On this clonotype: A much bigger clone sits one base away, suggesting this may be a read error. V gene TRBV5-1 combines with J gene TRBJ2-1, with 8 bases aligning to TRBD2. The CDR3 runs 16 residues. Germline-derived CDR1 and CDR2 are SGHRS and YFSETQ. The CDR3: CAGSSGNVGSYNEQFF. CDR3 bases: TGCGCCGGCAGTAGCGGGAACGTGGGATCCTACAATGAGCAGTTCTTC.

Ten or more counts support this clonotype. V and J are TRBV3-1 and TRBJ2-3; D unresolved. CDR1 is LGHDT and CDR2 is YNNKEL in the germline V gene (reference sequence). The CDR3 spans 14 residues. V was shortened by 3 bases and J by 5 bases, with 12 bases between the two germline ends. The CDR3 DNA sequence: TGTGCCAGCAGCCAGTCGGAAGCCGAAGATACGCAGTATTTT. This translates into CASSQSEAEDTQYF.

There are a few counts of this clonotype. The chain carries TRBV12-3 or TRBV12-4 and TRBJ2-5; TRBD2 aligns across 7 bases. After removal of 5 bases from V and 3 bases from J, the junction contained 6 bases not matched to a gene. The CDR3 contains 14 residues. CDR3 in amino acids: CASSPEGLKETQYF. CDR3 bases: TGTGCCAGCAGTCCAGAGGGACTAAAAGAGACCCAGTACTTC.

The rearrangement joins TRBV27 to TRBJ1-1, with D perhaps TRBD1 (5 bases). Deletions cut 2 bases from V and 0 bases from J, with 10 bases between. The CDR3 totals 15 residues. Germline V gives CDR1 MNHEY, CDR2 SMNVEV (reference sequence). The CDR3 sequence is CASSLGGRLNTEAFF. The CDR3 DNA reads as TGTGCCAGCAGTTTAGGGGGACGGTTGAACACTGAAGCTTTCTTT.

The genes are TRBV7-9 and TRBJ2-5; D unclear. The CDR3 is made up of 12 amino acids. Germline CDR1 SEHNR, CDR2 FQNEAQ (reference sequence). V lost 5 bases, J lost 5 bases, and 9 bases lay in between. For the CDR3, the DNA is TGTGCCAGCAGCCGTAATAAGGAGACCCAGTACTTC. Its translation: CASSRNKETQYF.

This clonotype has more than one count but fewer than ten. The chain links TRBV20-1 to TRBJ2-7; D may be TRBD2 (6 bases). The CDR3 is 14 amino acids. Between the trimmed V and J ends, which lost 5 bases and 3 bases, there was a span of 17 bases. Germline V gives CDR1 DFQATT, CDR2 SNEGSKA (reference sequence). The CDR3 is CSAAPPAGLYEQYF. The CDR3 nucleotides read TGCAGTGCTGCCCCCCCCGCGGGACTCTACGAGCAGTACTTC.

This clonotype was picked up many times. The chain links TRBV6-1 to TRBJ1-1; 8 bases are shared with TRBD1. CDR3 size: 14 residues. V shed 6 bases, J shed 2 bases, and the junction held 5 bases outside the gene matches. Germline assignment: CDR1 MNHNS and CDR2 SASEGT. Here the CDR3 DNA reads TGTGCCAGCAGGCCGGGACAGGTTAACACTGAAGCTTTCTTT. Translation gives CASRPGQVNTEAFF.

The table lists this clonotype with a few counts. The chain links TRBV12-3 or TRBV12-4 to TRBJ1-5; TRBD1 might be the D (6 bases). Deletions cut 2 bases from V and 0 bases from J, with 14 bases between. The CDR3 is 17 residues long. The CDR3 spells CASSLSGRTDSNQPQHF. In DNA form, the CDR3 reads TGTGCCAGCAGTTTATCCGGACGGACAGATAGCAATCAGCCCCAGCATTTT.

The J gene is TRBJ2-7, the V gene TRBV29-1; D is undetermined. Deletions cut 2 bases from V and 2 bases from J, with 4 bases between. Per germline, CDR1 SQVTM and CDR2 ANQGSEA. This CDR3 is 11 amino acids long. The CDR3 is CSVESTYEQYF. CDR3 nucleotide sequence: TGCAGCGTTGAAAGTACCTACGAGCAGTACTTC.

This clonotype was detected only a few times. The J gene is TRBJ1-1, the V gene TRBV19; TRBD1 might be the D (6 bases). The germline V gene encodes CDR1 LNHDA and CDR2 SQIVND (reference sequence). CDR3 length: 14 amino acids. V was shortened by 6 bases and J by 1 base, with 12 bases between the two germline ends. The CDR3 DNA reads TGTGCCAGTAGACTCAGGGGAGAGAACACTGAAGCTTTCTTT. Encoded protein: CASRLRGENTEAFF.

The chain has TRBV19 and TRBJ2-7, with 10 positions matching TRBD2. V was clipped by 0 bases and J by 0 bases; unmatched bases: 2. The CDR3 has 16 residues. Germline V gene lookup returns CDR1 LNHDA and CDR2 SQIVND (reference sequence). This CDR3 reads CASSIEASGSSYEQYF. CDR3 nucleotides: TGTGCCAGTAGTATAGAGGCTAGCGGGAGCTCCTACGAGCAGTACTTC.